Below, 20 T cell receptor beta chains from the same sample are listed, as sequenced in a study of T cell repertoires in cytomegalovirus infection. TCRdb re-analysed the reads in MiXCR, keeping a single row per CDR3 protein. The sample records 200,000 to 250,000 distinct CDR3 sequences, around 35% being singletons. For these TCRs, the target antigens are not known. This specimen was CD8+ T cells from cultured PBMCs, taken from culture after CMV antigen stimulation. Receptors originate from a human donor in good health (CMV status not recorded). Some clones in this sample may be carry-over from other donors' samples.

The chain recombines TRBV3-1 with TRBJ2-1; no definite D call. V was pared by 1 base and J by 7 bases, with 8 bases between. Germline-derived CDR1 and CDR2 are LGHDT and YNNKEL (reference sequence). The CDR3 runs 13 residues. CDR3 loop: CASSQVSGNEQFF. CDR3 sequence (DNA): TGTGCCAGCAGCCAAGTATCAGGTAATGAGCAGTTCTTC.

The rearrangement links TRBV19 to TRBJ2-7; D may be TRBD1 or TRBD2 (5 bases each). The V end lost 9 bases, the J end lost 1 base, and 13 bases lay between the germline ends. Germline CDR1 LNHDA, CDR2 SQIVND (reference sequence). This CDR3 region has 13 residues. The CDR3 loop is CASRRDPSYEQYF. Written as DNA, the CDR3 is TGTGCCAGCAGAAGGGACCCGTCCTACGAGCAGTACTTC.

The V call is TRBV12-3 or TRBV12-4, the J call TRBJ1-5, with a possible D match to TRBD1 (6 bases). V shed 0 bases and J shed 0 bases, with 9 bases lying between them. The CDR3 is made up of 16 amino acids. CDR3 amino acids: CASSLAQGNSNQPQHF. As DNA, the CDR3 is TGTGCCAGCAGTTTAGCACAGGGCAATAGCAATCAGCCCCAGCATTTT.

Worth noting for this clonotype: A read error may account for a junction end that differs from germline. The J gene is TRBJ2-2, the V gene TRBV7-7, with no clear D. Germline V gives CDR1 SSHAT, CDR2 FNYEAQ (reference sequence). The CDR3 is made up of 16 amino acids. DNA for the CDR3: TGTGCTAGCAGCGCAGGTTTTCGGGCCCTTCTCGGGGAGCTGTTTTTT. Translating it yields CASSAGFRALLGELFF. The complete variable domain, with remaining parts taken from reference TRBV7-7 and TRBJ2-2, reads GAGVSQSPRYKVTKRGQDVTLRCDPISSHATLYWYQQALGQGPEFLTYFNYEAQPDKSGLPSDRFSAERPEGSISTLTIQRTEQRDSAMYRCASSAGFRALLGELFFGEGSRLTVL.

In this sample, this clonotype turned up a few times. V and J are TRBV10-3 and TRBJ2-5, with D possibly being TRBD1 (6 bases). The CDR3 totals 15 residues. V lost 6 bases, J lost 1 base, and 15 bases lay in between. Germline V gene lookup returns CDR1 ENHRY and CDR2 SYGVKD. The CDR3, as DNA: TGTGCCATCAGGAAAGGACAGACCAGCCAAGAGACCCAGTACTTC. It specifies CAIRKGQTSQETQYF.

This clonotype was detected a few times. The chain recombines TRBV7-7 with TRBJ1-4, with a tentative D call TRBD1 (5 bases). V lost 1 base to trimming and J lost 5 bases, with 11 bases between them. The germline V gene encodes CDR1 SSHAT and CDR2 FNYEAQ (reference sequence). This CDR3 has 15 residues. CDR3 protein: CASSLGAGNNEKLFF. In nucleotides, the CDR3 is TGTGCCAGCAGCTTAGGGGCAGGGAACAATGAAAAACTGTTTTTT.

In its sample, this clonotype was seen once. V gene TRBV6-6 combines with J gene TRBJ2-1; 9 positions agree with TRBD1. Germline CDR1 is MNHNY and CDR2 is SVGAGI (reference sequence). J lost 7 bases, V lost 2 bases, and 6 bases had no gene match. The CDR3 has 15 amino acids. This CDR3 reads CASSYTGGSANEQFF. CDR3 DNA sequence: TGTGCCAGCAGTTACACAGGGGGCAGTGCGAATGAGCAGTTCTTC.

The rearrangement uses TRBV12-3 or TRBV12-4 and TRBJ2-1, with 10 positions matching TRBD2. J gave up 4 bases and V 6 bases, and 9 bases lay outside the gene matches. The CDR3 spans 16 residues. The CDR3 DNA is TGTGCCAGCAGCCCAGCGGGAGGGGGGGAGTACAATGAGCAGTTCTTC. Protein product: CASSPAGGGEYNEQFF.

This clonotype was seen a handful of times. This sequence joins TRBV7-9 and TRBJ1-2, with D unresolved. The CDR3 loop spans 14 amino acids. Trimming shortened V by 6 bases and J by 1 base, and 12 bases separated the two germline ends. Per germline, CDR1 SEHNR and CDR2 FQNEAQ (reference sequence). The CDR3: CASSPPTVNYGYTF. The CDR3, as DNA: TGTGCCAGCAGTCCCCCGACCGTTAACTATGGCTACACCTTC.

The V call is TRBV18, the J call TRBJ1-5, with a tentative D call TRBD1 (6 bases). Germline V lookup: CDR1 KGHSH, CDR2 LQKENI. This CDR3 spans 16 amino acids. Deletions cut 5 bases from V and 7 bases from J, with 21 bases between. The CDR3 spells CASSVEGGHPRQPQHF. CDR3 nucleotide sequence: TGTGCCAGCTCAGTCGAAGGGGGGCACCCGAGACAGCCCCAGCATTTT.

About this clonotype: At one end, the junction sequence differs from germline, possibly due to a read error. The chain is built from TRBV7-7 and TRBJ2-1; weak D call: TRBD1 (6 bases). CDR3 length: 14 amino acids. Looked up from germline, CDR1 is SSHAT and CDR2 is FNYEAQ (reference sequence). The CDR3 protein is CASSLWTEYNEQFF. The CDR3 nucleotides are TGTGCTAGCAGCCTCTGGACAGAATACAATGAGCAGTTCTTC. Variable domain in full (rest from reference TRBV7-7 and TRBJ2-1): GAGVSQSPRYKVTKRGQDVTLRCDPISSHATLYWYQQALGQGPEFLTYFNYEAQPDKSGLPSDRFSAERPEGSISTLTIQRTEQRDSAMYRCASSLWTEYNEQFFGPGTRLTVL.

The chain joins TRBV28 to TRBJ2-5; a possible D gene is TRBD2 (6 bases). The V gene lost 1 base and the J gene lost 3 bases, with 15 bases spanning the gap. The CDR3 contains 16 residues. Germline V gene lookup returns CDR1 MDHEN and CDR2 SYDVKM. The CDR3 region is CASSLSRGTAKETQYF. The DNA for the CDR3 is TGTGCCAGCAGTTTATCTCGCGGGACGGCTAAAGAGACCCAGTACTTC.

This clonotype was observed a few times. This chain's CDR3 is CATSDRTSGSPDTQYF. The CDR3, as DNA: TGTGCCACCAGTGACCGGACTAGCGGCTCCCCAGATACGCAGTATTTT. The chain joins TRBV24-1 to TRBJ2-3; TRBD2 matches at 10 bases. V dropped 4 bases and J dropped 4; count of bases not matched to a gene: 7. Germline assignment: CDR1 KGHDR and CDR2 SFDVKD. This CDR3 contains 16 residues.

The J gene is TRBJ1-2, the V gene TRBV11-2; D may be TRBD1 (5 bases). Looked up from germline, CDR1 is SGHAT and CDR2 is FQNNGV. Trimming removed 5 bases from V and 0 bases from J, with 10 bases in between. The CDR3 contains 14 residues. The CDR3 nucleotides are TGTGCCAGCAGCCGGGACGGACCTAACTATGGCTACACCTTC. It encodes CASSRDGPNYGYTF.

CDR3: CASSSSAGSSNQPQHF. DNA of the CDR3: TGTGCCAGCAGTTCGTCCGCGGGCTCCAGCAATCAGCCCCAGCATTTT. The rearrangement uses TRBV12-3 or TRBV12-4 and TRBJ1-5, with D uncertain. V was clipped by 4 bases and J by 1 base, with 14 bases between them. The CDR3 has 16 residues.

This chain joins TRBV15 and TRBJ1-2; no clear D. With 1 base removed from V and 0 bases from J, the gap between germline ends came to 18 bases. Germline V CDR1 and CDR2: LNHNV, YYDKDF (reference sequence). This CDR3 spans 18 amino acids. This CDR3 is CATSRVTRTVAPNYGYTF. Written as DNA, the CDR3 is TGTGCCACCAGCAGAGTAACTAGGACTGTTGCGCCTAACTATGGCTACACCTTC.

The chain has TRBV4-1 and TRBJ2-2; TRBD2 matches 10 bases. V gave up 0 bases and J gave up 5 bases; unmatched junction bases: 9. In germline, CDR1 is MGHRA, CDR2 YSYEKL. This CDR3 contains 18 residues. The CDR3 coding sequence is TGCGCCAGCAGCCAAGATGAGGGAGCGGGAGGGGTTACCGGGGAGCTGTTTTTT. It codes for CASSQDEGAGGVTGELFF.

The V gene is TRBV7-9, the J gene TRBJ2-1; 12 bases agree with TRBD1. The ends lost 6 bases at V and 7 bases at J; junction bases unmatched: 19. The CDR3 covers 19 residues. CDR1 and CDR2 from the germline V gene are SEHNR and FQNEAQ (reference sequence). The DNA for the CDR3 is TGTGCCAGCAGGACCGGGACAGGGGGCGCAGCGGGAGGGGGGAATGAGCAGTTCTTC. Protein: CASRTGTGGAAGGGNEQFF.

The V and J genes are TRBV12-3 or TRBV12-4 and TRBJ1-4, with D perhaps TRBD1 (5 bases). The V and J ends lost 6 bases and 4 bases respectively, with 21 bases between them. The CDR3 is 17 residues long. CDR3 in DNA: TGTGCCAGCAGCCCATCCTACCAGGGTACAGATAATGAAAAACTGTTTTTT. The encoded protein is CASSPSYQGTDNEKLFF.

The sample holds a few counts of this clonotype. The V call is TRBV7-6, the J call TRBJ2-3; 7 bases align to TRBD1. Unmatched junction bases numbered 13, after V lost 5 bases and J lost 2 bases. The CDR3 covers 17 residues. Germline V gene sequence: CDR1 SGHVS, CDR2 FNYEAQ. The CDR3 DNA is TGTGCCAGCAGCCTAGAATGGAGACAGGGTGCCACAGATACGCAGTATTTT. Translating gives CASSLEWRQGATDTQYF.